Sequencing of this T cell receptor (beta chain) was carried out in a study of T cell responses to AZD1222 COVID-19 vaccine. Trimming left V 6 bases short and J 0 bases short, with 15 bases between. This CDR3 is 16 amino acids long. Germline loops: CDR1 MDHEN, CDR2 SYDVKM. Generated by immunoSEQ multiplex PCR, the TCRdb table keeps only in-frame clones and is missing some. The sample has 20,000 to 30,000 clones, roughly 86% seen once. The specimen was peripheral blood, collected 28 days after the second AZD1222 dose. The chain recombines TRBV28 with TRBJ2-1; possible D gene TRBD2, 7 bases. This TCR was sampled from an adult who received the AZD1222 COVID-19 vaccine. CDR3 amino acids: CASRTVGGGSYNEQFF. In DNA form, the CDR3 reads TGTGCCAGCAGGACTGTAGGGGGGGGCTCCTACAATGAGCAGTTCTTC.